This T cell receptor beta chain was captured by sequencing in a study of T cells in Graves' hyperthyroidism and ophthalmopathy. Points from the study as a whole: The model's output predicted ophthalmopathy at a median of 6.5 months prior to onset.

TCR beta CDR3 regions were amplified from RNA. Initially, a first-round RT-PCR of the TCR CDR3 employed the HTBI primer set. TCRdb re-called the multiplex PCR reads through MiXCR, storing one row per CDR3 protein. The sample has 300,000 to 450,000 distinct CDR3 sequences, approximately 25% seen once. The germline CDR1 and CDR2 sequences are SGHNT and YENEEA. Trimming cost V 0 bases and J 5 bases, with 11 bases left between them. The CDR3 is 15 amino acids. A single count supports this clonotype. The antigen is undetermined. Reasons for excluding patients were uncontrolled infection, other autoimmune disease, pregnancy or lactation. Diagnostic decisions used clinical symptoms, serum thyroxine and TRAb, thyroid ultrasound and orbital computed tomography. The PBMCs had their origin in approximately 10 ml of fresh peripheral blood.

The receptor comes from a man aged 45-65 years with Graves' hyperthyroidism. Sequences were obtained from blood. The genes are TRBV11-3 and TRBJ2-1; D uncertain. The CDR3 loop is CASSLELRNNNEQFF. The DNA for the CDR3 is TGTGCCAGCAGCTTAGAATTGCGGAATAACAATGAGCAGTTCTTC.